This TCR beta chain was sequenced for a study of blood T cell repertoires in COVID-19. In its sample, this clone was seen once. Cohorts were determined from participant-reported clinical history. Measured with immunoSEQ multiplex PCR; TCRdb has only the in-frame clones, and not every one. The sample shows 160,000 or so clones, over 70% of them seen only once. Sequencing was done on a sample of PBMCs or T cells enriched from blood (not recorded which). This receptor was obtained from a woman aged 40 to 50 with acute COVID-19.

CDR3 in DNA: TGTGCCAGCAGGTACCGGGAGGGGACCTACGAGCAGTACTTC. This encodes CASRYREGTYEQYF. The V gene is TRBV6-5, the J gene TRBJ2-7, with TRBD2 matching over 8 bases. Germline CDR1 and CDR2: MNHEY and SVGAGI. The V segment lost 6 bases and the J segment 2 bases; nucleotides outside the gene matches: 6. The CDR3 is 14 amino acids.